This is a list of T cell receptor beta chains from one sample in a study of blood T cell repertoires in COVID-19. Method: immunoSEQ multiplex PCR; TCRdb's copy keeps in-frame clones and lacks some. The sample holds 120,000 or so clones, around 88% seen once. The sequencing input was peripheral blood. The source of these receptors is a man at least 80 years old with active or convalescent COVID-19. CDR3s include the opening cysteine and the closing phenylalanine or tryptophan. D genes are given only for firm matches.

V	D	J	CDR3	DNA
TRBV19	NA	TRBJ1-1	CASSSQGSTEAFF	TGTGCCAGTAGTTCTCAGGGTAGCACTGAAGCTTTCTTT
TRBV7-2	TRBD1	TRBJ2-3	CASSPPGQALGTDTQYF	TGTGCCAGCAGCCCTCCGGGACAGGCTCTAGGCACAGATACGCAGTATTTT
TRBV11-2	TRBD1	TRBJ1-3	CASSLTRLTGVGNTIYF	TGTGCCAGCAGCTTAACCCGGCTGACAGGGGTGGGAAACACCATATATTTT
TRBV6-2/TRBV6-3	NA	TRBJ1-5	CASSRDRGQPQHF	TGTGCCAGCAGTCGGGATCGGGGTCAGCCCCAGCATTTT
TRBV5-1	NA	TRBJ2-2	CASSLAVGAGELFF	TGCGCCAGCAGCTTGGCCGTAGGGGCCGGGGAGCTGTTTTTT
TRBV19	TRBD1	TRBJ1-2	CASSIRQGNGYTF	TGTGCCAGTAGTATAAGACAGGGGAATGGCTACACCTTC
TRBV21-1	NA	TRBJ1-5	CASSPRQGVYQPQHF	TGTGCCAGCAGCCCCAGACAGGGAGTATATCAGCCCCAGCATTTT
TRBV2	NA	TRBJ1-5	CASSVGQGGQPQHF	TGTGCCAGCAGTGTCGGGCAGGGAGGTCAGCCCCAGCATTTT
TRBV29-1	TRBD1	TRBJ2-7	CSVGTGQSSYEQYF	TGCAGCGTAGGGACAGGTCAAAGCTCCTACGAGCAGTACTTC
TRBV11-2	TRBD1	TRBJ1-1	CASSRGTGGNTEAFF	TGTGCCAGCAGCCGAGGGACAGGGGGGAACACTGAAGCTTTCTTT
TRBV7-9	TRBD1	TRBJ1-2	CASSLEFRGRDYGYTF	TGTGCCAGCAGCCTGGAGTTCAGGGGGCGCGACTATGGCTACACCTTC
TRBV4-3	NA	TRBJ1-3	CASSQARGFSGNTIYF	TGCGCCAGCAGCCAGGCCCGGGGGTTTTCTGGAAACACCATATATTTT
TRBV5-1	TRBD1	TRBJ2-7	CASSPRQGSYEQYF	TGCGCCAGCAGCCCACGACAGGGGTCCTACGAGCAGTACTTC
TRBV28	TRBD1	TRBJ1-6	CASRTGVPYNSPLHF	TGTGCCAGCAGGACAGGGGTGCCCTATAATTCACCCCTCCACTTT
TRBV6-1	NA	TRBJ1-2	CASSETSGGRIYGYTF	TGTGCCAGCAGTGAGACGTCGGGGGGGCGCATTTATGGCTACACCTTC
TRBV11-2	NA	TRBJ1-4	CASSPAGRRTNEKLFF	TGTGCCAGCAGCCCTGCGGGTCGACGAACTAATGAAAAACTGTTTTTT
TRBV5-6	NA	TRBJ1-2	CASSFEGTNYGYTF	TGTGCCAGCAGCTTCGAGGGAACTAACTATGGCTACACCTTC
TRBV7-7	TRBD2	TRBJ2-7	CASSLEFGGTEQYF	TGTGCCAGCAGCTTAGAGTTCGGGGGGACCGAGCAGTACTTC
TRBV15	NA	TRBJ2-7	CATSRTTGGADEQYF	TGTGCCACCAGCAGGACCACCGGGGGAGCGGACGAGCAGTACTTC
TRBV7-2	NA	TRBJ1-6	CASSGGDLLSPLHF	TGTGCCAGCAGCGGAGGGGACCTCCTCTCACCCCTCCACTTT
TRBV7-3	NA	TRBJ2-2	CASSLMDTNTGELFF	TGTGCCAGCAGCTTAATGGACACGAACACCGGGGAGCTGTTTTTT
TRBV5-1	TRBD1	TRBJ1-4	CASSPGGSEKLFF	TGCGCCAGCAGCCCAGGGGGTTCTGAAAAACTGTTTTTT
TRBV18	NA	TRBJ2-7	CASSPGAQGEQYF	TGTGCCAGCTCACCGGGGGCACAGGGAGAGCAGTACTTC
TRBV9	NA	TRBJ1-4	CASSGMTESNEKLFF	TGTGCCAGCAGCGGGATGACAGAAAGTAATGAAAAACTGTTTTTT